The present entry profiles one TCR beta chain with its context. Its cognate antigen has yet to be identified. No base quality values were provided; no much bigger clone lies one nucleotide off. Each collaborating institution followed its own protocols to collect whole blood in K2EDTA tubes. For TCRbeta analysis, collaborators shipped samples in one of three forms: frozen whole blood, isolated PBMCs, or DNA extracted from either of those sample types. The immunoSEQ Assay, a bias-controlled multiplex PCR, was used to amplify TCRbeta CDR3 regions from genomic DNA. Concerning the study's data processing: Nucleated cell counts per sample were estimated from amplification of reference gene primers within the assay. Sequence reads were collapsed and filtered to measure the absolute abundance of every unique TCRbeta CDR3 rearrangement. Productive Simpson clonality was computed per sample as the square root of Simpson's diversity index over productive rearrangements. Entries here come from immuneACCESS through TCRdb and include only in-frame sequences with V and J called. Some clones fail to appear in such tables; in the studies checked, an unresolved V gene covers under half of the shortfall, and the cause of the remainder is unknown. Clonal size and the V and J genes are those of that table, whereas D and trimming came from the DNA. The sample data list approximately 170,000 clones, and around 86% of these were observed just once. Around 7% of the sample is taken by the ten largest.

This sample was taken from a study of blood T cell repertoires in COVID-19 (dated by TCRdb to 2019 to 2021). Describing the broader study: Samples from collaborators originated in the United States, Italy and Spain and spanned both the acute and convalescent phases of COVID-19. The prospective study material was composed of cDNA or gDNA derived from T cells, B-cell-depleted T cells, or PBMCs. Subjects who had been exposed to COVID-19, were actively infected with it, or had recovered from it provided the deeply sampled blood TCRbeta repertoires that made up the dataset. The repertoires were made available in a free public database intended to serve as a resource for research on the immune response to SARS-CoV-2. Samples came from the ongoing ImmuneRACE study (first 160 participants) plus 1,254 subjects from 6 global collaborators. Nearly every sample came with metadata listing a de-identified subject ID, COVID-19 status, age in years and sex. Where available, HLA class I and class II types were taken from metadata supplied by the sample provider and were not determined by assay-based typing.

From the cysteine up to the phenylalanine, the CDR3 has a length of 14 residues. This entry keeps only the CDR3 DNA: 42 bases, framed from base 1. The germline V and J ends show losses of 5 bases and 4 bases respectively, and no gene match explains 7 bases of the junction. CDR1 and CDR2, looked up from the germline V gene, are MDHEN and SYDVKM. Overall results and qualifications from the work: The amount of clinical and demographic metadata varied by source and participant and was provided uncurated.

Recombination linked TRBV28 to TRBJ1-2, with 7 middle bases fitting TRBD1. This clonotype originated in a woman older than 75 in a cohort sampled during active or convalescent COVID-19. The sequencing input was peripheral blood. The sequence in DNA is TGTGCCAGCAGTCAGGGACAGACCTTCTATGGCTACACCTTC. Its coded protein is CASSQGQTFYGYTF.